These T cell receptor beta chains were read from a single sample in a study of blood T cell repertoires in COVID-19. Some clones are missing from TCRdb's copy, which holds only in-frame ones; the method was immunoSEQ multiplex PCR. The table includes about 210,000 clones, approximately 86% detected once. The sample was PBMCs or T cells enriched from blood (not recorded which). The receptors originated from a woman between 40 and 55 years old with acute COVID-19. CDR3s include the opening cysteine and the closing phenylalanine or tryptophan. The D gene is left open where the match is weak. Size values are once, few and many counts, or a class for expanded clones, and some rows have none.

CDR3nt	CDR3aa	j_gene	abundance	d_gene	v_gene
TGTGCCAGCGCACCGAGAAACTCCTACAATGAGCAGTTCTTC	CASAPRNSYNEQFF	TRBJ2-1	-	-	TRBV28
TGTGCCAGTATACTCTCTTTTGCGGGAGGGCCAAGTGCCGGGGAGCTGTTTTTT	CASILSFAGGPSAGELFF	TRBJ2-2	-	TRBD2	TRBV19
TGTGCCAGCAGCGTAGCGGAAGGGCTAGCGGGAGTCAATGAGCAGTTCTTC	CASSVAEGLAGVNEQFF	TRBJ2-1	-	TRBD2	TRBV9
TGTGCCTGGAGTGTACATAATGAAAAACTGTTTTTT	CAWSVHNEKLFF	TRBJ1-4	-	-	TRBV30
TGTGCCAGCAGCCCCCGGGAGATCGGTGAGCAGTTCTTC	CASSPREIGEQFF	TRBJ2-1	once	-	TRBV3-1/TRBV3-2
TGTGCCAGCAGCCCCCTACAGGGAACAGATACGCAGTATTTT	CASSPLQGTDTQYF	TRBJ2-3	-	-	TRBV7-2
TGTGCCAGCAGCTTAAGGACTAGGGGGGACACAGATACGCAGTATTTT	CASSLRTRGDTDTQYF	TRBJ2-3	-	-	TRBV7-9
TGTGCCAGCAGTTTGGTTAACAAGGAGGGTGAGCAGTTCTTC	CASSLVNKEGEQFF	TRBJ2-1	few	-	TRBV28
TGTGCCAGCAGCCCTACCCTTAGCGGGAGGTCCCGGGATGAGCAGTTCTTC	CASSPTLSGRSRDEQFF	TRBJ2-1	-	TRBD2	TRBV5-8
TGCGCCAGCAGCTCCAGGGGGGACACCGGGGAGCTGTTTTTT	CASSSRGDTGELFF	TRBJ2-2	-	-	TRBV5-1
TGTGCCAGCTCACCACCCCCGACAGATAACAATGAGCAGTTCTTC	CASSPPPTDNNEQFF	TRBJ2-1	-	-	TRBV18
TGTGCCACCAGCAGGGGCCCGGACTCGCCAGGCACTGAAGCTTTCTTT	CATSRGPDSPGTEAFF	TRBJ1-1	-	-	TRBV15
TGTGCCAGCAGAGAATTAGCGGGAGGCCACAATGAGCAGTTCTTC	CASRELAGGHNEQFF	TRBJ2-1	-	TRBD2	TRBV28
TGTGCTAGTGCCCTCCGGGGGCAAGAGACCCAGTACTTC	CASALRGQETQYF	TRBJ2-5	-	-	TRBV12-5
TGCGCCAGCAGCTTGAGTCCCGGGGGGGTCTCTGGAAACACCATATATTTT	CASSLSPGGVSGNTIYF	TRBJ1-3	-	-	TRBV5-1
TGTGCCACCAGTGATTTATCTAGCGGGAGCACAGATACGCAGTATTTT	CATSDLSSGSTDTQYF	TRBJ2-3	-	TRBD2	TRBV24-1
TGTGCCAGCAGTTTAACGGTGATCGCCCTCCACTTT	CASSLTVIALHF	TRBJ1-6	-	-	TRBV28
TGCGCCAGCAGCTTACTAGCGGGAGGCTCCTACCAAGAGACCCAGTACTTC	CASSLLAGGSYQETQYF	TRBJ2-5	-	TRBD2	TRBV5-1
TGTGCCAGCGGAGAGTCAGATACGCAGTATTTT	CASGESDTQYF	TRBJ2-3	-	-	TRBV6-1
TGTGCCAGCAGCTTCACTAGGAACACCGGGGAGCTGTTTTTT	CASSFTRNTGELFF	TRBJ2-2	-	-	TRBV5-6
TGTGCCAGCAGTTCCTCTCGGACTAGCGGGGGTATCACAGATACGCAGTATTTT	CASSSSRTSGGITDTQYF	TRBJ2-3	once	TRBD2	TRBV6-2/TRBV6-3
TGTGCCAGCAGCCAAGGAGCGGGAGGGGGCACAGATACGCAGTATTTT	CASSQGAGGGTDTQYF	TRBJ2-3	-	TRBD2	TRBV4-2
TGTGCCAGTAGTACACCCGGGACTACGAACACAGATACGCAGTATTTT	CASSTPGTTNTDTQYF	TRBJ2-3	-	TRBD2	TRBV19
TGTGCCAGCAGTCGACAGGCCCTCCGCGAGACCCAGTACTTC	CASSRQALRETQYF	TRBJ2-5	-	-	TRBV28
TGTGCCAGCAGTCCACGGGGGGGAGGGAATCAGCCCCAGCATTTT	CASSPRGGGNQPQHF	TRBJ1-5	-	-	TRBV28
TGTGCCAGCAGTTACCGTACCGGGGAGCTGTTTTTT	CASSYRTGELFF	TRBJ2-2	-	-	TRBV6-5
TGTGCCAGCAGCGTGACTGCAGCCCGCTCCTACGAGCAGTACTTC	CASSVTAARSYEQYF	TRBJ2-7	many	-	TRBV27
TGCAGCGTTGAAGATCGGGTTTCTGGAAACACCATATATTTT	CSVEDRVSGNTIYF	TRBJ1-3	-	-	TRBV29-1
TGTGCCAGCAGCAGTGGTCCTGACAGGCCTGAAGCTTTCTTT	CASSSGPDRPEAFF	TRBJ1-1	-	-	TRBV5-5
TGTGCCAGCAGGGTTTTAGCTGGGAGCGTAGGGGAGCAGTACTTC	CASRVLAGSVGEQYF	TRBJ2-7	-	-	TRBV27
TGTGCCAGCAGCGTCTCTGGGGCAGGATGGAACACTGAAGCTTTCTTT	CASSVSGAGWNTEAFF	TRBJ1-1	once	-	TRBV7-8
TGTGCCAGCAGCACCCACTGGAGCTCCTACGAGCAGTACTTC	CASSTHWSSYEQYF	TRBJ2-7	-	-	TRBV9
TGCAGCGTTGAAGGGCTAGCGGCACGATACAATGAGCAGTTCTTC	CSVEGLAARYNEQFF	TRBJ2-1	-	TRBD2	TRBV29-1
TGTGCCAGCAGCCCCCTGGGGACACCGAGCAATCAGCCCCAGCATTTT	CASSPLGTPSNQPQHF	TRBJ1-5	-	-	TRBV28
TGTGCCAGCAGCTTAATAGGGGGGACGGGGGGAAACACTGAAGCTTTCTTT	CASSLIGGTGGNTEAFF	TRBJ1-1	once	-	TRBV7-2
TGTGCCAGCAGCCAAGATCTCCTGAACACTGAAGCTTTCTTT	CASSQDLLNTEAFF	TRBJ1-1	-	-	TRBV4-2
TGTGCCAGTAGTTGGGGACTAGCGGGAGTGGAGGAGCAGTACTTC	CASSWGLAGVEEQYF	TRBJ2-7	-	TRBD2	TRBV19
TGTGCCAGCGCACACAGGGGGCCGGTTCAGCCCCAGCATTTT	CASAHRGPVQPQHF	TRBJ1-5	many	TRBD1	TRBV19